This T cell receptor beta chain was observed in a study of vaccination and CD4 T cells after COVID-19. On the study more broadly: Mild disease affected about 10 convalescent patients and severe disease one, all SARS-CoV-2 positive by nasal swab PCR. Participants, all vaccine recipients, received two doses of either BNT162b2 or mRNA-1273.

CDR3 size: 14 residues. The germline gives CDR1 MGHRA, CDR2 YSYEKL. Via MiXCR, TCRdb re-called the PCR reads, giving one row per CDR3 protein. The sample contains over 20,000 distinct CDR3 sequences, roughly 50% of which appear only once. In this sample, this clonotype turned up once. The junction departs from germline at one end; a sequencing error may be responsible. The genes are TRBV4-1 and TRBJ2-1, with TRBD2 as a possible D gene (6 bases). The source of this sequence is a human donor who had recovered from COVID-19. The sequences come from CD4+ T cells from blood, collected before SARS-CoV-2 vaccination. Written as DNA, the CDR3 is TGCGCCAGCAACCTCGGGGGTTCGGGCAATGAGCAGTTTTTC. Translated: CASNLGGSGNEQFF.